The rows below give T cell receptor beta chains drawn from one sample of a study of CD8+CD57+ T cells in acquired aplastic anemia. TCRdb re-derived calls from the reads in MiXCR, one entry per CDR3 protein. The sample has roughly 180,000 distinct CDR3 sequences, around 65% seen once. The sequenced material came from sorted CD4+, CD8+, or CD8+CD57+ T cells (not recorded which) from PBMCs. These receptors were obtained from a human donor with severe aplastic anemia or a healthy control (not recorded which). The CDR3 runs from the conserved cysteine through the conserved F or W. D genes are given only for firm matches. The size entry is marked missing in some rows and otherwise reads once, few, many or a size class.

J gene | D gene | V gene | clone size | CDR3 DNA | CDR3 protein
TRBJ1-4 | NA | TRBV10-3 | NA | TGTGCCATCAGTGGAGTTTATGGTGAAAAACTGTTTTTT | CAISGVYGEKLFF
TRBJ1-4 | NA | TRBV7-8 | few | TGTGCCAGCAGCTCCCGGGGGGGGGTCAGTGAAAAACTGTTTTTT | CASSSRGGVSEKLFF
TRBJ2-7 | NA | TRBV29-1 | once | TGCAGCGTTGAAGCCAGGGACCGAGGCTACGAGCAGTACTTC | CSVEARDRGYEQYF
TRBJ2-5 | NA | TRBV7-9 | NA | TGTGCCAGCAGCTTCGCCGGGAGCGCCCAAGAGACCCAGTACTTC | CASSFAGSAQETQYF
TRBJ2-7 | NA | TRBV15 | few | TGTGCCACCAGCAGAGTAGGCAGCGAGCAGTACTTC | CATSRVGSEQYF
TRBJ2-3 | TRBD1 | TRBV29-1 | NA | TGCAGCGTTGGGGACAGGGGGCTGGGGTCCCCAGATACGCAGTATTTT | CSVGDRGLGSPDTQYF
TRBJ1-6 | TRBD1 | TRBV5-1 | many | TGCGCCAGCAGCTTGGAAGGGGCAGGGGGCGGAACTTATTCACCCCTCCACTTT | CASSLEGAGGGTYSPLHF
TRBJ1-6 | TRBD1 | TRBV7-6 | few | TGTGCCAGCAGCTTAAGCCCAGGGGGTGTGAATTCACCCCTCCACTTT | CASSLSPGGVNSPLHF
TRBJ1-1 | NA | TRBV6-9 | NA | TGTGCCAGCAGTTACTCGAAATCGGGGAACACTGAAGCTTTCTTT | CASSYSKSGNTEAFF
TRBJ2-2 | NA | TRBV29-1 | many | TGCAGCGTTGAGGGGAACACCGGGGAGCTGTTTTTT | CSVEGNTGELFF
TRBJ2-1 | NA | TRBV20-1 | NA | TGCAGTGCTACTCCGGGACTCGGTGTTAATGAGCAGTTCTTC | CSATPGLGVNEQFF
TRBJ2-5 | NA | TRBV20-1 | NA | TGCAGTGCTAGCCGAGCGGAGACCCAGTACTTC | CSASRAETQYF
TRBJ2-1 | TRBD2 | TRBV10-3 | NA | TGTGCCATCAGGACTAGCGGGGATGAGCAGTTCTTC | CAIRTSGDEQFF
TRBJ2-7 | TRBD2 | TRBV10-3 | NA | TGTGCCATCAGTGTCTATAGCGGGGACTACGAGCAGTACTTC | CAISVYSGDYEQYF
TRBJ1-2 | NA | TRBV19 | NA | TGTGCCAGTAGTATTCTCGTTTCGCGGGCTGAACGCGGCTACACCTTC | CASSILVSRAERGYTF
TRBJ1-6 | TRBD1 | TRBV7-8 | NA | TGTGCCAGCAGAGGGACAGTCAATAATTCACCCCTCCACTTT | CASRGTVNNSPLHF
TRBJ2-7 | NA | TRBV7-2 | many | TGTGCCAGCAGCCTTCCGGAAGGGGTAGCCTACGAGCAGTACTTC | CASSLPEGVAYEQYF
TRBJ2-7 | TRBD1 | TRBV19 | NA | TGTGCCAGTAGTACCTCTGTATGGGGACAGGGGTTCTCCTACGAGCAGTACTTC | CASSTSVWGQGFSYEQYF
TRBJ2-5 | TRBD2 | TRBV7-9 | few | TGTGCCAGCAGCCCCCCCGGGACTAGCGGTCCCCAAGAGACCCAGTACTTC | CASSPPGTSGPQETQYF
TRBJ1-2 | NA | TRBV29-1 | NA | TGCAGCGCCGTGGACCTGAGGGTGAGCTATGGCTACACCTTC | CSAVDLRVSYGYTF
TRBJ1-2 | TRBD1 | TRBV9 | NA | TGTGCCAGCACCCTAGACAGGGCGAATGGCTACACCTTC | CASTLDRANGYTF
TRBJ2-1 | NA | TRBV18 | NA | TGTGCCAGCTCACCTTCTCGAGGACAGTCCTACAATGAGCAGTTCTTC | CASSPSRGQSYNEQFF
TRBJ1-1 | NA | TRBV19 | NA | TGTGCCAGTAGTCGGGACGCCTCGAACTCTGAAGCTTTCTTT | CASSRDASNSEAFF
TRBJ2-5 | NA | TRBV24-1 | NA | TGTGCCACCAGTGACCCAAGGGACTACCAAGAGACCCAGTACTTC | CATSDPRDYQETQYF
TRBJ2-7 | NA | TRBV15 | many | TGTGCCACCAGCAGGGATCCCGGGCAGGGGAGTCCCTACGAGCAGTACTTC | CATSRDPGQGSPYEQYF
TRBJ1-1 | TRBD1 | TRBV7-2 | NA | TGTGCCAGCAGCTTAAGGGACAGGGTCGCCGTGAACACTGAAGCTTTCTTT | CASSLRDRVAVNTEAFF
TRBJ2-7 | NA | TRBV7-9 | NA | TGTGCCAGCACCCCCGACGGGGGTTCGGGCGAGCAGTACTTC | CASTPDGGSGEQYF
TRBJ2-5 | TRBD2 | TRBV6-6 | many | TGTGCCAGCAGTTATCTCCAGCCCAACTCGGCGGGGAGGGAAGAGACCCAGTACTTC | CASSYLQPNSAGREETQYF
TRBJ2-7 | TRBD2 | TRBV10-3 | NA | TGTGCCATCAGTGAAACGGGACTAGCGGGGGACGAGCAGTACTTC | CAISETGLAGDEQYF
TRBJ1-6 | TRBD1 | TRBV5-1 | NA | TGCGCCAGCAGCCCGGGACAGGGCTCCTATAATTCACCCCTCCACTTT | CASSPGQGSYNSPLHF
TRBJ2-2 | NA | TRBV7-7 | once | TGTGCCAGCAGCTTAGGTGTAGGTGGATATACCGGGGAGCTGTTTTTT | CASSLGVGGYTGELFF